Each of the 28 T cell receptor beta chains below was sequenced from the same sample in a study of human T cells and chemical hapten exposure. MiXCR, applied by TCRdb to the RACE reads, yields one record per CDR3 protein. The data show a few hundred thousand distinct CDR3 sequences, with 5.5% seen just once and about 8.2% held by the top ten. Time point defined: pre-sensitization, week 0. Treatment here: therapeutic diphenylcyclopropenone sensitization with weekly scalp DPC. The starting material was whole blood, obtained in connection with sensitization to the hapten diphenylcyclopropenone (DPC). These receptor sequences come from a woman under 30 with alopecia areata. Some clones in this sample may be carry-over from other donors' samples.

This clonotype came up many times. CDR3 nucleotides: TGTGCCAGCAGCGCCGAGCGGGGGAACACCGGGGAGCTGTTTTTT. Encoded protein: CASSAERGNTGELFF. V is TRBV7-2 and J is TRBJ2-2; 7 positions match TRBD2. The CDR3 length is 15 residues. CDR1 is SGHTA and CDR2 is FQGNSA in the germline V gene. The V gene end was trimmed by 5 bases and the J gene end by 1 base; junction bases not matched to a gene: 4.

In DNA form, the CDR3 reads TGTGCCAGTAGCCCGAAGTCCGGGGTGGATAGAGGTGGCTACACCTTC. This gives the protein CASSPKSGVDRGGYTF. The V gene is TRBV19, the J gene TRBJ1-2; D ambiguous. CDR1 and CDR2 (germline): LNHDA, SQIVND (reference sequence). Trimming pared 6 bases from V and 7 bases from J, leaving 24 bases between. The CDR3 contains 16 residues.

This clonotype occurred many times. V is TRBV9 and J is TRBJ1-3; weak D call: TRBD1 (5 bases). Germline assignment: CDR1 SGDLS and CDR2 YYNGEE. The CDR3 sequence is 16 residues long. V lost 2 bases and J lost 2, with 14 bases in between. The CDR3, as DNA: TGTGCCAGCAGCGTGGGGGGAGGGGACGCTGGAAACACCATATATTTT. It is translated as CASSVGGGDAGNTIYF.

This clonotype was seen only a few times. DNA of the CDR3: TGTGCCAGCAGTGAGAGGGCGCTCGGGGACGAGCAGTACTTC. Translating gives CASSERALGDEQYF. V usage is TRBV2 and J usage is TRBJ2-7; possible D gene TRBD2, 5 bases. V was clipped by 3 bases and J by 5 bases, with 14 bases between them. Germline V lookup: CDR1 SNHLY, CDR2 FYNNEI. The CDR3 is 14 residues long. Variable domain in full (rest from reference TRBV2 and TRBJ2-7): EPEVTQTPSHQVTQMGQEVILRCVPISNHLYFYWYRQILGQKVEFLVSFYNNEISEKSEIFDDQFSVERPDGSNFTLKIRSTKLEDSAMYFCASSERALGDEQYFGPGTRLTVT.

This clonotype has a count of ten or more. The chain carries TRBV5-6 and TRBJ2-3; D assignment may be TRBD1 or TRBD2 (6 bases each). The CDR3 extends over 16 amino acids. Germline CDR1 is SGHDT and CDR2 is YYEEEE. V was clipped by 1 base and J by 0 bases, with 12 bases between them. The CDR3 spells CASSLKRGLSTDTQYF. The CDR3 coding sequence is TGTGCCAGCAGCTTGAAACGGGGGCTGAGCACAGATACGCAGTATTTT.

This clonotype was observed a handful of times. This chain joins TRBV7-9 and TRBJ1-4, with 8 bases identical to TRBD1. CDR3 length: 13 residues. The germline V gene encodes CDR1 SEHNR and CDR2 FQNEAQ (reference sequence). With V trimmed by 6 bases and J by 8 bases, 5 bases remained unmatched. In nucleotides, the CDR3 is TGTGCCAGCAGAGGACAGGGAGAAGAAAAACTGTTTTTT. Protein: CASRGQGEEKLFF.

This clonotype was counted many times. Here the CDR3 DNA reads TGCGCCAGCAGCGACGGGACAGCTAACTATGGCTACACCTTC. It translates to CASSDGTANYGYTF. The chain has TRBV5-1 and TRBJ1-2; 7 nucleotides match TRBD1. The CDR3 loop spans 14 amino acids. Germline lookup yields CDR1 SGHRS and CDR2 YFSETQ. V lost 4 bases, J lost 0 bases, and 3 bases stayed unmatched.

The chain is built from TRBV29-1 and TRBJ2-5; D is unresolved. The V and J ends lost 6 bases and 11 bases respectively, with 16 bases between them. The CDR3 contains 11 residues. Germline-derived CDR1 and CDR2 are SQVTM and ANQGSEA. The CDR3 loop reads CSVTTWAPQYF. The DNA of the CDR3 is TGCAGCGTAACCACCTGGGCCCCTCAGTACTTC. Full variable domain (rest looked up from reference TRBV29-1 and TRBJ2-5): SAVISQKPSRDICQRGTSLTIQCQVDSQVTMMFWYRQQPGQSLTLIATANQGSEATYESGFVIDKFPISRPNLTFSTLTVSNMSPEDSSIYLCSVTTWAPQYFGPGTRLLVL.

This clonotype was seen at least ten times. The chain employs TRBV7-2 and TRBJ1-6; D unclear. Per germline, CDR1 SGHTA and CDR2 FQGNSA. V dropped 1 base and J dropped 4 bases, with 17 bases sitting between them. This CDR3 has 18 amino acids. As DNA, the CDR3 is TGTGCCAGCAGCTTAGTTTGGCCCACAGCCAAATATAATTCACCCCTCCACTTT. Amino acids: CASSLVWPTAKYNSPLHF.

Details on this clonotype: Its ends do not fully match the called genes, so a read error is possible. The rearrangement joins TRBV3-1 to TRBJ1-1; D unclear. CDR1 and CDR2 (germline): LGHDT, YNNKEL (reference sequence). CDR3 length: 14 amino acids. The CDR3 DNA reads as TGTGCCGGCAGCCCTTTTTTGTCGGACACTGAAGCTTTCTTT. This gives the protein CAGSPFLSDTEAFF.

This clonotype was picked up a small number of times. CDR3 sequence (DNA): TGTGCCAGCAGGGGGGCTAGCGGGGGAATACACGAGCAGTACTTC. This codes for CASRGASGGIHEQYF. This chain connects TRBV28 to TRBJ2-7; 10 nucleotides agree with TRBD2. V was clipped by 6 bases and J by 5 bases; unmatched bases: 10. The CDR3 has 15 amino acids. Germline V gene data show CDR1 as MDHEN and CDR2 as SYDVKM.

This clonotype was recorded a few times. The CDR3 region has the DNA TGTGCCAGCAGCTCTCTGACAGGCTGGGGTAATGAAAAACTGTTTTTT. Residues: CASSSLTGWGNEKLFF. The chain employs TRBV7-6 and TRBJ1-4, with a possible D match to TRBD1 (6 bases). V was trimmed by 4 bases and J by 4 bases, leaving 16 bases between them. In germline, CDR1 is SGHVS, CDR2 FNYEAQ. The CDR3 runs to 16 residues.

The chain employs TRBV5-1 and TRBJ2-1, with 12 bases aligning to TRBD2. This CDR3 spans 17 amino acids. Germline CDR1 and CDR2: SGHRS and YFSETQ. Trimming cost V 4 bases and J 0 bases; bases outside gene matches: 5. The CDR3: CASSMTSGGPSYNEQFF. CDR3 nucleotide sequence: TGCGCCAGCAGCATGACTAGCGGGGGCCCCTCCTACAATGAGCAGTTCTTC.

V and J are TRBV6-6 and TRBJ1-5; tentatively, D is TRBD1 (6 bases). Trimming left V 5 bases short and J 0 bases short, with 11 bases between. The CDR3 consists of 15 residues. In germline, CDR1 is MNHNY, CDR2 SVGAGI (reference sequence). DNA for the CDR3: TGTGCCAGCAGTAGCAGACAGGTTAGCAATCAGCCCCAGCATTTT. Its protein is CASSSRQVSNQPQHF.

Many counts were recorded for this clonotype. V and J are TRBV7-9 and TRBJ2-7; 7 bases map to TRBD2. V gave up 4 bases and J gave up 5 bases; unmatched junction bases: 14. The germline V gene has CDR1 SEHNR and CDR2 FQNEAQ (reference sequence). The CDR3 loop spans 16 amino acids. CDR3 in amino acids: CASSSSSGVVFHEQYF. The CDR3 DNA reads TGTGCCAGCAGCTCCTCGAGCGGGGTAGTTTTCCACGAGCAGTACTTC.

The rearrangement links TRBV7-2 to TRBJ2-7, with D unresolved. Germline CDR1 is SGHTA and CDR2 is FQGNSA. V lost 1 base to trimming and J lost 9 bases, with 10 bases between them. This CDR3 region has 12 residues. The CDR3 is CASSLEGRWQYF. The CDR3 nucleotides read TGTGCCAGCAGCTTAGAGGGCCGGTGGCAGTACTTC.

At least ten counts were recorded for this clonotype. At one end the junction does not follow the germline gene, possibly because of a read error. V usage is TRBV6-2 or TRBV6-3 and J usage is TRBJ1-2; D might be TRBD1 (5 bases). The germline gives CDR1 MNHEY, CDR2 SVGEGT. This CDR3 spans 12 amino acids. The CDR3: CASSAGTAGTFF. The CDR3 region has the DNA TGTGCCAGCAGTGCAGGGACCGCCGGGACGTTCTTC.

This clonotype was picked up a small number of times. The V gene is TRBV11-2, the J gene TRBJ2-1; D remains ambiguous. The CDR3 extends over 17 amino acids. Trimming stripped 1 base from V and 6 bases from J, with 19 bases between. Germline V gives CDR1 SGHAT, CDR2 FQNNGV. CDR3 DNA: TGTGCCAGCAGCTTAGGGGGTCAGAGTTTCCCCCCCAATGAGCAGTTCTTC. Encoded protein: CASSLGGQSFPPNEQFF.

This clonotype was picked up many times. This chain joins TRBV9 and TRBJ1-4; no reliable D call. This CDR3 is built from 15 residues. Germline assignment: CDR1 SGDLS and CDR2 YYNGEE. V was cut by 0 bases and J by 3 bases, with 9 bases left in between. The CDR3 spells CASSVVGNPNEKLFF. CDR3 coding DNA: TGTGCCAGCAGCGTAGTTGGGAACCCTAATGAAAAACTGTTTTTT.

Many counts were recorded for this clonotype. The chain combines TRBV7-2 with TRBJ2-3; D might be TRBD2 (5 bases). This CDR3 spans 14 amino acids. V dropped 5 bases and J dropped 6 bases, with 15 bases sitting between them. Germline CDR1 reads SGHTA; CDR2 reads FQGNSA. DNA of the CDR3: TGTGCCAGCAGCCCGCCTGGACTTTCCGATACGCAGTATTTT. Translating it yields CASSPPGLSDTQYF.

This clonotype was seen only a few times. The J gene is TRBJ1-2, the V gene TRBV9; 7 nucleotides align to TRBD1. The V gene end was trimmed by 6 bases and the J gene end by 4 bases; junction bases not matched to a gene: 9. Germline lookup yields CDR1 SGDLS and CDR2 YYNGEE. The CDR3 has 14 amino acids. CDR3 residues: CASTLDRLSYGYTF. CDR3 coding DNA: TGTGCCAGCACCCTGGACAGGCTCAGCTATGGCTACACCTTC.

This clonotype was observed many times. CDR3 coding DNA: TGTGCCAGCAGTTACTCTACTAGCGGGAGTCGGGGTGAGCAGTTCTTC. This gives the protein CASSYSTSGSRGEQFF. The chain employs TRBV6-5 and TRBJ2-1, with 11 bases matching TRBD2. The CDR3 has 16 amino acids. Germline CDR1 is MNHEY and CDR2 is SVGAGI. Germline trimming cut 0 bases from V and 9 bases from J; bases unmatched to any gene: 7.

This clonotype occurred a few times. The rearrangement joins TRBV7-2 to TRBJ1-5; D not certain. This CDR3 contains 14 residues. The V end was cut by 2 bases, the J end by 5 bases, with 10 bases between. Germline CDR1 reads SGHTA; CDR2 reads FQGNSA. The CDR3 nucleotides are TGTGCCAGCAGCTTATCCGGGTATGATCAGCCCCAGCATTTT. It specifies CASSLSGYDQPQHF.

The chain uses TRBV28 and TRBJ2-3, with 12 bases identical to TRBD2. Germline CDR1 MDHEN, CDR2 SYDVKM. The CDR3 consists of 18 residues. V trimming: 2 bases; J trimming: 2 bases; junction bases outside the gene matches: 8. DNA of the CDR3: TGTGCCAGCAGTTTAGCCCACAGACTAGCGGGGGACACAGATACGCAGTATTTT. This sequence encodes CASSLAHRLAGDTDTQYF. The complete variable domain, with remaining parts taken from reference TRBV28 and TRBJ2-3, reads DVKVTQSSRYLVKRTGEKVFLECVQDMDHENMFWYRQDPGLGLRLIYFSYDVKMKEKGDIPEGYSVSREKKERFSLILESASTNQTSMYLCASSLAHRLAGDTDTQYFGPGTRLTVL.

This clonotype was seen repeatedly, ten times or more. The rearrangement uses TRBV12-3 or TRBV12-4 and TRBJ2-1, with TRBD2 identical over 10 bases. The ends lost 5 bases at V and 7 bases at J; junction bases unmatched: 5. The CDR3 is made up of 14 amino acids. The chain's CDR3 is CASSPGTSVNEQFF. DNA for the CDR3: TGTGCCAGCAGTCCCGGGACTAGCGTTAATGAGCAGTTCTTC.

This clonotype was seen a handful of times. This CDR3 is CASSGGQFSNTEAFF. The DNA for the CDR3 is TGCGCCAGCAGCGGTGGACAGTTCTCGAACACTGAAGCTTTCTTT. This sequence joins TRBV5-1 and TRBJ1-1; D possibly corresponds to TRBD1 (6 bases). V was clipped by 4 bases and J by 1 base, with 14 bases between them. Germline assignment: CDR1 SGHRS and CDR2 YFSETQ. CDR3 size: 15 residues.

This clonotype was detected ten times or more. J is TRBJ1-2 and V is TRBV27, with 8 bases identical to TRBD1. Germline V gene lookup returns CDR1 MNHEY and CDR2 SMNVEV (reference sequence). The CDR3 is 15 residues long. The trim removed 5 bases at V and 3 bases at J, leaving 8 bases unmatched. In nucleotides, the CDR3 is TGTGCCAGCAGTGGGGACAGGCGAGGGGACTATGGCTACACCTTC. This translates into CASSGDRRGDYGYTF.

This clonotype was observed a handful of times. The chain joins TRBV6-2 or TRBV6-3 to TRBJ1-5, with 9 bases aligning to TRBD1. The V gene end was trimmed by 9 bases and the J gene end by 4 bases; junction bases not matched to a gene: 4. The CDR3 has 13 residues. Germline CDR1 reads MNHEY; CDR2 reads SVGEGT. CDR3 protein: CARPGQGNQPQHF. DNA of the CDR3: TGTGCCAGACCGGGACAGGGAAATCAGCCCCAGCATTTT.